This TCR beta chain was sequenced in a study of blood T cell repertoires in COVID-19. Study in general: Sample material is recorded as cDNA or gDNA derived from T cells, B-cell-depleted T cells, or PBMCs.

Sequenced by immunoSEQ multiplex PCR; TCRdb stores in-frame clones only, minus some. This table has a few hundred thousand clones, 87% appearing once. This CDR3 has 16 amino acids. The clonotype was recovered from a woman aged 25 to 45 with COVID-19, enrolled during active disease. Sequenced: peripheral blood. The chain couples TRBV21-1 to TRBJ2-7; the D call in the table, TRBD2, was not verified against the DNA. TRBV21-1 is a pseudogene segment. The CDR3 spells CASSRGSATEPYEQYF. The CDR3 DNA reads TGTGCCAGCAGCCGAGGTAGCGCCACCGAACCCTACGAGCAGTACTTC.